The sequence of this T cell receptor (beta chain) was determined in a study of blood T cells in healthy people across ages. This clonotype showed up just a few times. Researchers collected around 10 milliliters of peripheral blood from every single donor. PCR was performed a second time for about 7 to 12 cycles using a sample-barcoded 5' primer and a J-beta primer mix. Each cDNA molecule was tagged by a template-switch adaptor with 12 random nucleotides. Paired-end reads containing CDR3 totaled no fewer than 3 million for each sample. A single record per CDR3 protein comes from TCRdb applying MiXCR to the 5' RACE reads. Of more than 1,400,000 distinct CDR3 sequences detected, 35% to 45% appear once; the ten largest clones hold less than 8%. The germline CDR1 and CDR2 sequences are MGHRA and YSYEKL. This CDR3 contains 16 residues. V gave up 2 bases and J gave up 2 bases; unmatched junction bases: 3.

This chain joins TRBV4-1 and TRBJ2-7; TRBD2 matches at 13 bases. Sequenced: blood. This sequence originates from a young woman in good health. CDR3 sequence (DNA): TGCGCCAGCAGCCAACCCGGGACTAGCGGGACCTACGAGCAGTACTTC. As protein: CASSQPGTSGTYEQYF.